This paragraph covers one TCR beta chain sequence. V was pared by 4 bases and J by 3 bases, with 13 bases between. Per germline, CDR1 SGHRS and CDR2 YFSETQ. The CDR3 spans 14 residues. The data belong to a study of T cell changes during pregnancy in multiple sclerosis. Measured with immunoSEQ multiplex PCR; TCRdb has only the in-frame clones, and not every one. The repertoire has about 73,000 clones, approximately 92% of them found once; the top ten carry 2.5% to 3.5%. The sequence was obtained from a female donor in good health, enrolled as a control in a pregnancy study. The sequencing here drew on peripheral blood, taken in the third trimester of pregnancy. The rearrangement links TRBV5-1 to TRBJ1-2, with TRBD1 as a possible D gene (5 bases). The CDR3 DNA is TGCGCCAGCAGCCGCGGGGGGGAAGACTATGGCTACACCTTC. It codes for CASSRGGEDYGYTF.